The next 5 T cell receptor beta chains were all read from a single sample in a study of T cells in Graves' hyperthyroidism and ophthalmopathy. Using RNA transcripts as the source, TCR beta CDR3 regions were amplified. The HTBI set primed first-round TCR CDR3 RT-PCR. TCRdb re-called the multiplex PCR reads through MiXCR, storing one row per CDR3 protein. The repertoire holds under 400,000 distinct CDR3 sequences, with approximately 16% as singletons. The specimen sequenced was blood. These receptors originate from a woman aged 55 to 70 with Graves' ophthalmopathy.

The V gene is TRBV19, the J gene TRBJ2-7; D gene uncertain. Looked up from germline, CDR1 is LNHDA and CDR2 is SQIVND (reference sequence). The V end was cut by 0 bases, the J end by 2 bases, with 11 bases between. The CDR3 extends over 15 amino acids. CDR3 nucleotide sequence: TGTGCCAGTAGTATAGAGGGCAGCTATCCCTACGAGCAGTACTTC. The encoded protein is CASSIEGSYPYEQYF.

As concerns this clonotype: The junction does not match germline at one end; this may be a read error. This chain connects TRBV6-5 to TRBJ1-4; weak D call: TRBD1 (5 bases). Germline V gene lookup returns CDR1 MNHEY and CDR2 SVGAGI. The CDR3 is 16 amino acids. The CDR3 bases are TGTGCCAGCAGTTATTCAAGGGGCGTTTTTAATGGAAAACTGTTTTTT. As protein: CASSYSRGVFNGKLFF.

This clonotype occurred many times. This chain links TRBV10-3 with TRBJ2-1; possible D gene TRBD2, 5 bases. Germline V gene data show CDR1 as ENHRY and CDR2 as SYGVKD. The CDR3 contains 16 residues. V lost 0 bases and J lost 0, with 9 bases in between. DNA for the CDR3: TGTGCCATCAGTGAGTCGGGAGCCAGCTCCTACAATGAGCAGTTCTTC. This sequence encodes CAISESGASSYNEQFF.

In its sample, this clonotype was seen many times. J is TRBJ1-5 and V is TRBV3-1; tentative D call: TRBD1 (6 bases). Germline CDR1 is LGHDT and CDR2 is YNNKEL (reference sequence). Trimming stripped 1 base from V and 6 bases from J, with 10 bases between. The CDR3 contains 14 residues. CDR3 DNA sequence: TGTGCCAGCAGCCAAGCAGGGGAAGGTCAGCCCCAGCATTTT. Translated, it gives CASSQAGEGQPQHF.

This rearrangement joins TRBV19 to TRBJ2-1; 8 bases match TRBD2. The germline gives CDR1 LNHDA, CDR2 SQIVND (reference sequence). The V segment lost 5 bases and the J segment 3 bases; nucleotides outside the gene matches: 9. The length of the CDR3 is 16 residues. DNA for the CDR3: TGTGCCAGTAGTCTCATGACTAGCGAGATCTACAATGAGCAGTTCTTC. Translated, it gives CASSLMTSEIYNEQFF.